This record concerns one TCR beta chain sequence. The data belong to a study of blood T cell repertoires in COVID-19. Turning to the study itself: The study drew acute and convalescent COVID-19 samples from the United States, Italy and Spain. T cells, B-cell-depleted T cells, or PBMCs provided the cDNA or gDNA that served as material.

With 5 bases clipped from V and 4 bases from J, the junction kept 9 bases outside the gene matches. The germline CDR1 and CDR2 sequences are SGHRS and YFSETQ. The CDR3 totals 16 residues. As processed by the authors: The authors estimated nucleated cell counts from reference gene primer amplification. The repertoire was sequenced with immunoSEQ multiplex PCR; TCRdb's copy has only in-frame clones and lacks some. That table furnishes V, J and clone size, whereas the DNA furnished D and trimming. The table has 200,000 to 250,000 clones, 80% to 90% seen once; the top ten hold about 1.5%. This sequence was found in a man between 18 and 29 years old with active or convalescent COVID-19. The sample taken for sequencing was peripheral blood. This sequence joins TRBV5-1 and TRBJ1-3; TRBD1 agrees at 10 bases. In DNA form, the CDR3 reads TGCGCCAGCAGTTCTGGTGGGACAGGGGTCGGAAACACCATATATTTT. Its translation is CASSSGGTGVGNTIYF.